This entry lists 13 T cell receptor beta chains sequenced from one sample in a study of T cells in Graves' hyperthyroidism and ophthalmopathy. From RNA transcripts, TCR beta CDR3 regions were amplified. Carried out on the TCR CDR3, a first-round RT-PCR used the HTBI primer set. TCRdb recomputed calls from the multiplex PCR reads with MiXCR, one row per CDR3 protein. The profile shows about 530,000 distinct CDR3 sequences, 17% of them singletons. Sequences were obtained from blood. These receptors were collected from a woman aged 18-30 years with Graves' ophthalmopathy.

This clonotype was found many times. Here the CDR3 reads CASRARDYTKDTQYF. The DNA of the CDR3 is TGTGCCAGCAGGGCCAGGGACTACACTAAAGATACGCAGTATTTT. V and J are TRBV2 and TRBJ2-3; 7 positions match TRBD2. Germline loops: CDR1 SNHLY, CDR2 FYNNEI. Trimming removed 6 bases from V and 5 bases from J; junction bases left unmatched: 11. This CDR3 contains 15 residues. The full variable domain, with the rest looked up from reference TRBV2 and TRBJ2-3, is EPEVTQTPSHQVTQMGQEVILRCVPISNHLYFYWYRQILGQKVEFLVSFYNNEISEKSEIFDDQFSVERPDGSNFTLKIRSTKLEDSAMYFCASRARDYTKDTQYFGPGTRLTVL.

This chain links TRBV9 with TRBJ2-1; D not certain. The germline V and J ends were trimmed by 1 base and 9 bases, with 11 bases remaining between them. Per the germline V gene, CDR1 is SGDLS and CDR2 is YYNGEE. The CDR3 sequence is 13 residues long. The CDR3 region has the DNA TGTGCCAGCAGCGTACGGTGGTCGGGTGAGCAGTTCTTC. Its translation is CASSVRWSGEQFF.

Concerning this clonotype itself: Likely a read error: the CDR3 ends without its conserved phenylalanine or tryptophan. The J gene is TRBJ2-1, the V gene TRBV5-6, with a tentative D call TRBD2 (6 bases). Germline CDR1 SGHDT, CDR2 YYEEEE. Deletions cut 2 bases from V and 4 bases from J, with 13 bases between. There are 15 residues in the CDR3. This CDR3 is CASSLIIAAYNEQFV. DNA for the CDR3: TGTGCCAGCAGCTTAATAATAGCGGCTTACAATGAGCAGTTCGTC.

In its sample, this clonotype was seen a few times. The rearrangement uses TRBV9 and TRBJ2-3; D gene ambiguous. The CDR3 loop spans 13 amino acids. Germline lookup yields CDR1 SGDLS and CDR2 YYNGEE. The V end was cut by 0 bases, the J end by 4 bases, with 6 bases between. CDR3 residues: CASSVGRPDTQYF. In DNA form, the CDR3 reads TGTGCCAGCAGCGTAGGGCGCCCAGATACGCAGTATTTT.

V gene TRBV7-3 combines with J gene TRBJ2-1; TRBD2 agrees at 8 bases. Germline V gene lookup returns CDR1 SGHTA and CDR2 FQGTGA. V was pared by 6 bases and J by 0 bases, with 7 bases of the junction left unmatched. This CDR3 is built from 16 residues. CDR3 sequence (DNA): TGTGCCAGCAGTTCCGGGGGGGGAATCTCCTACAATGAGCAGTTCTTC. Translating gives CASSSGGGISYNEQFF.

J is TRBJ2-7 and V is TRBV3-1; possible D gene TRBD2, 6 bases. The germline V gene has CDR1 LGHDT and CDR2 YNNKEL (reference sequence). The V end was cut by 1 base, the J end by 1 base, with 17 bases between. This CDR3 is 17 amino acids long. Written as DNA, the CDR3 is TGTGCCAGCAGCCAAGGAGGTTCCCTAGCGCGATCCTACGAGCAGTACTTC. Protein sequence: CASSQGGSLARSYEQYF.

This clonotype was seen ten or more times. V and J are TRBV11-3 and TRBJ1-1; a possible D gene is TRBD1 (5 bases). This CDR3 region has 13 residues. With 3 bases removed from V and 3 bases from J, the gap between germline ends came to 8 bases. Looked up from germline, CDR1 is SGHNT and CDR2 is YENEEA. The CDR3 loop reads CASSFAGHTEAFF. The CDR3 nucleotides are TGTGCCAGCAGCTTTGCAGGGCACACTGAAGCTTTCTTT. Supplemented by reference TRBV11-3 and TRBJ1-1, the full variable domain reads EAGVVQSPRYKIIEKKQPVAFWCNPISGHNTLYWYLQNLGQGPELLIRYENEEAVDDSQLPKDRFSAERLKGVDSTLKIQPAELGDSAVYLCASSFAGHTEAFFGQGTRLTVV.

This clonotype was recorded many times. This chain joins TRBV11-2 and TRBJ1-4; possibly TRBD1 for D (6 bases). Germline lookup yields CDR1 SGHAT and CDR2 FQNNGV. Between the trimmed V and J ends, which lost 5 bases and 5 bases, there was a span of 12 bases. The CDR3 extends over 14 amino acids. In DNA form, the CDR3 reads TGTGCCAGCAGCCAACAGGGTTGGAATGAAAAACTGTTTTTT. Amino acids: CASSQQGWNEKLFF.

This clonotype was seen many times. V gene TRBV5-1 combines with J gene TRBJ1-1; D gene ambiguous. CDR1 is SGHRS, CDR2 YFSETQ, per germline. The CDR3 has 13 residues. Trimming removed 5 bases from V and 1 base from J, with 9 bases in between. The CDR3 coding sequence is TGCGCCAGCAGACAGCTCCCGAACACTGAAGCTTTCTTT. This encodes CASRQLPNTEAFF.

This clonotype was observed a few times. V usage is TRBV28 and J usage is TRBJ1-1; possible D gene TRBD1, 6 bases. Trimming took 7 bases from V and 3 from J, leaving 27 bases between them. This CDR3 region has 18 residues. Germline loops: CDR1 MDHEN, CDR2 SYDVKM. CDR3 nucleotide sequence: TGTGCCAGCAATATGGGGTGGGGGCGTTCGTTTGTCGACACTGAAGCTTTCTTT. Its translation: CASNMGWGRSFVDTEAFF.

This chain joins TRBV4-1 and TRBJ2-5; D call uncertain. This CDR3 is built from 13 residues. V was clipped by 0 bases and J by 5 bases, with 7 bases between them. Germline V CDR1 and CDR2: MGHRA, YSYEKL. The CDR3 reads CASSQDPTETQYF. In DNA, the CDR3 is TGCGCCAGCAGCCAAGATCCAACGGAGACCCAGTACTTC.

This clonotype has a count of ten or more. The rearrangement uses TRBV7-9 and TRBJ2-5; D is possibly TRBD1 (6 bases). Trimming shortened V by 3 bases and J by 3 bases, and 11 bases separated the two germline ends. Germline CDR1 SEHNR, CDR2 FQNEAQ (reference sequence). The CDR3 is made up of 14 amino acids. The CDR3 loop is CASSFDRLEETQYF. The DNA for the CDR3 is TGTGCCAGCAGCTTTGACAGGCTGGAAGAGACCCAGTACTTC.

In this sample, this clonotype turned up many times. This chain links TRBV30 with TRBJ1-6; unclear D gene. V was cut by 0 bases and J by 13 bases, with 13 bases left in between. Germline V gene data show CDR1 as GTSNPN and CDR2 as SVGIG (reference sequence). The CDR3 has 13 amino acids. The DNA of the CDR3 is TGTGCCTGGAGTGTGGAGGGTTTGACGCCCCTCCACTTT. It codes for CAWSVEGLTPLHF.